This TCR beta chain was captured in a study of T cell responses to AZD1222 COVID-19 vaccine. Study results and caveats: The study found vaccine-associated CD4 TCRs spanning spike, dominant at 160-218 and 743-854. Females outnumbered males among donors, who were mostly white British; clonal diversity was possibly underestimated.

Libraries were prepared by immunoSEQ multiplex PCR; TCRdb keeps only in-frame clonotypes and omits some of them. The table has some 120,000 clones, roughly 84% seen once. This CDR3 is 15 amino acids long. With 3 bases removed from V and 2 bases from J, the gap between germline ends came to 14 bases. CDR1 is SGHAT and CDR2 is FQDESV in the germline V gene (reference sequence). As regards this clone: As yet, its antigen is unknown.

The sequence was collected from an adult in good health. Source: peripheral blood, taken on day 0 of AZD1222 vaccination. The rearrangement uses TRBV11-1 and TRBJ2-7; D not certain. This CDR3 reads CASSFLGIVTYEQYF. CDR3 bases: TGTGCCAGCAGCTTCTTAGGAATTGTGACCTACGAGCAGTACTTC.